This T cell receptor (beta chain) was sequenced for a study of long-term antiretroviral therapy in people with HIV (dated by TCRdb to between 2021 and 2023). Looking at the study overall: The earliest samples were collected about a decade before the 2015 WHO recommendation for immediate ART, when ART was typically delayed until CD4 counts fell. A retrospective serial study tested whether changes in peripheral blood TRB repertoire composition and diversity were associated with ART initiation and durable HIV suppression. A total of fewer than 250 cryopreserved PBMC samples came from 25 to 35 adults with confirmed HIV infection and were collected serially over a mean of approximately 6 years (range 1-12). About 35% of the 30 participants with HIV were female. No cross-contamination during QIAcube processing was seen in test extractions of a monoclonal T-cell line run alongside a few dozen polyclonal samples. The study at large found these results: Narrower CDR3 length ranges were observed in HIV repertoires than in controls, and an antigen-experienced repertoire with only a slight naive shift after ART was suggested by the network structure. Starting ART was linked to a significant rise in TRB diversity, yet even with long-term ART the diversity remained significantly lower than in transplant donor controls. No data were available on ART adherence, viral resistance or therapy changes, limiting inferences about post-ART repertoire changes. Because pre-ART samples had limited cell numbers, profiling was done on unsorted PBMC rather than on sorted CD4+ and CD8+ T cells. Expanded TRB clones identified before ART initiation dominated the repertoire across all time points, though the dominance fluctuated and decreased in many PLHIV after ART. Samples dated from the mid-2000s to the late 2010s, and the ART regimens used may be less effective than current ones. Owing to limited PBMC availability, only the TCR beta chain was sequenced, without alpha chain pairing.

The CDR3 starts with the cysteine, ends with the phenylalanine, and has 16 residues. The sequence is cut down to CDR3 DNA, 48 bases in frame from base 1. Ends trimmed: V by 2 bases, J by 5 bases; bases unmatched to a gene: 9. The germline V gene yields LGHNA for CDR1 and YNFKEQ for CDR2. Inclusion was restricted to participants for whom at least one PBMC sample before ART initiation and at least two post-ART samples were available. Every participant with HIV received treatment in the United States of America. Cryopreserved samples of about 0.95-10 million PBMC were thawed and washed before DNA extraction. At the time of the earliest PBMC sample for each participant with HIV, ages ranged from 23 to 54 years. Per participant, PBMC samples came from 1-4 timepoints prior to ART initiation and 2-8 timepoints following ART initiation, for a median of 7 samples. For every participant, serial HIV viral load, CD4+ T-cell count, ART history and demographic data were obtained. A Qiagen kit on a QIAcube was used to extract genomic DNA from unsorted PBMC, with samples processed in batches of 12.

Notes on this clone: This receptor's antigen is unknown. The sample holds no much larger clone one base away, and base qualities are not on file.

The immunoSEQ hsTCRB v3.0 assay was used at survey level resolution to sequence the TRB variable region. The target sequencing depth for TRB was about 40,000-55,000 T-cell genomes per sample. Pooled TRB libraries were sequenced on an Illumina MiSeq with a v3 150-cycle kit. As for how the authors treated the data: Repertoire analysis was run in R within a reproducible Nextflow workflow that covered QC, data transformation and analysis. LymphoSeq2, an R package for exploring AIRR-Seq data, was used to implement the custom analyses. Four samples yielding fewer than 5000 total TRB sequences were excluded, leaving more than 150 analyzed HIV repertoires. Among the roughly 190 retained HIV repertoires, fewer than 65 were collected before ART initiation and around 130 after ART initiation. Each repertoire was downsampled to 5000 TRB nucleotide sequences, and summary statistics were averaged across 100 downsampling iterations. The analysis kept only TRB sequences whose CDR3 regions were at least seven amino acids long. Diversity was assessed using a clonality score derived from Shannon entropy and using the Gini coefficient. In the repertoire networks, any two of the top 5000 CDR3 amino acid sequences were connected whenever the two sequences differed by an edit distance of one. Antigen specificity groups and MHC restriction were predicted for TRB CDR3 amino acid sequences with GLIPH2. CDR3 amino acid sequences were matched against VDJdb and McPAS-TCR to flag known CMV, EBV, HIV or tissue antigen associations. Pre-ART, post-ART and control groups were compared with Wilcoxon signed-rank tests and Holm-Bonferroni correction. TCRdb provides this immuneACCESS table in a form limited to in-frame rearrangements. Some clones are lacking; in checked studies, under half of them reflect an unresolved V gene, and why the rest are absent is not known. V, J and clone size derive from that table, while D and trimming were established from the DNA sequence. The sample yields about 19,000 clones; 76% were counted once. Of the sample, approximately 15% falls within the top ten clones.

The rearrangement combines TRBV4-2 with TRBJ2-3, and 8 junctional nucleotides match TRBD2. Sequenced material: unsorted PBMCs, taken 0.5 years before starting antiretroviral therapy. This TCR was recovered from a woman aged 50 to 60 with HIV. The CDR3 protein sequence reads: CASSQLSGVLVDTQYF. The nucleotides are TGTGCCAGCAGCCAACTTAGCGGGGTCCTGGTAGATACGCAGTATTTT.